The clone carrying this T cell receptor beta chain has only one observation. As yet, its antigen is unknown. These data are taken from a study of PD-1 blockade in classical Hodgkin lymphoma. Broader study findings: Reports described newly diagnosed patients as having lower baseline TCR diversity than healthy donors. Diversity in CD4+ TCRs, unlike that measured in CD8+ TCRs, had risen significantly by C4D1.

Some clones are missing from TCRdb's copy, which holds only in-frame ones; the method was immunoSEQ multiplex PCR. This table has roughly 61,000 clones, around 90% appearing once. Brentuximab vedotin exposure varied among the patients, all of whom had relapsed after autologous stem cell transplantation. The V and J ends lost 2 bases and 7 bases respectively, with 7 bases between them. CDR1 is SGHTS and CDR2 is YDEGEE in the germline V gene. CDR3 length equals 13 residues. The chain is built from TRBV5-8 and TRBJ1-6; D uncertain. This TCR derives from a human donor with classical Hodgkin lymphoma. This material consisted of peripheral blood mononuclear cells (PBMCs), taken before the second cycle of nivolumab. CDR3 DNA: TGTGCCAGCAGCTTCGTTGCCAATTCACCCCTCCACTTT. Amino acids: CASSFVANSPLHF.